The 9 T cell receptor beta chains below come from one sample, sequenced in a study of T cells in Graves' hyperthyroidism and ophthalmopathy. TCR beta CDR3 regions were amplified from RNA. The HTBI primer set was used in a first-round RT-PCR of the TCR CDR3. TCRdb independently ran MiXCR on the multiplex PCR reads; one entry per CDR3 protein. This sample has 550,000 to 650,000 distinct CDR3 sequences, with around 13% found just once. Sequences were obtained from blood. The receptors stem from a woman in her forties with Graves' hyperthyroidism.

The sample holds many counts of this clonotype. This chain links TRBV12-3 or TRBV12-4 with TRBJ1-1, with D possibly TRBD1 on 6 matching bases. V lost 4 bases, J lost 7 bases, and 10 bases lay in between. This CDR3 comprises 12 residues. CDR3 loop: CASSSDSREAFF. As DNA, the CDR3 is TGTGCCAGCAGTTCGGACAGCCGTGAAGCTTTCTTT.

This rearrangement joins TRBV9 to TRBJ1-2; the match to TRBD1 covers 7 bases. Germline CDR1 reads SGDLS; CDR2 reads YYNGEE. This CDR3 comprises 13 residues. Trimming cost V 4 bases and J 6 bases; bases outside gene matches: 6. The CDR3 region has the DNA TGTGCCAGCAGCCCAGGGGGGGTCAATGGCTACACCTTC. Translation: CASSPGGVNGYTF.

This clonotype has a handful of counts. The CDR3 region is CASGTTYEQYF. The DNA of the CDR3 is TGTGCCAGCGGTACTACCTACGAGCAGTACTTC. The rearrangement joins TRBV28 to TRBJ2-7, with unresolved D. Germline CDR1 reads MDHEN; CDR2 reads SYDVKM. V was cut by 8 bases and J by 2 bases, with 7 bases left in between. This CDR3 comprises 11 residues.

This clonotype was picked up a small number of times. J is TRBJ2-3 and V is TRBV27; the D gene is possibly TRBD2 (5 bases). The V and J ends lost 5 bases and 4 bases respectively, with 13 bases between them. The CDR3 contains 14 residues. The germline gives CDR1 MNHEY, CDR2 SMNVEV (reference sequence). The CDR3 coding sequence is TGTGCCAGCAGTCTGTCTAGCTCCGCAGATACGCAGTATTTT. Protein sequence: CASSLSSSADTQYF.

The V call is TRBV27, the J call TRBJ2-1; 15 bases are shared with TRBD2. This CDR3 has 16 residues. V lost 8 bases and J lost 2; bases outside the gene matches: 4. The germline CDR1 and CDR2 sequences are MNHEY and SMNVEV (reference sequence). CDR3 region: CASRRTSGRAYNEQFF. CDR3 in DNA: TGTGCCAGCCGGAGGACTAGCGGGAGGGCCTACAATGAGCAGTTCTTC.

V is TRBV4-1 and J is TRBJ2-7; TRBD2 matches at 11 bases. Germline trimming cut 0 bases from V and 2 bases from J; bases unmatched to any gene: 6. The CDR3 sequence is 17 residues long. Germline CDR1 is MGHRA and CDR2 is YSYEKL. The CDR3 here is CASSQDMTSGKAYEQYF. DNA of the CDR3: TGCGCCAGCAGCCAAGATATGACTAGCGGGAAAGCCTACGAGCAGTACTTC.

A word on this clonotype: A much more abundant neighbour one base away suggests this may be a read error. The V and J genes are TRBV29-1 and TRBJ2-1; 8 nucleotides line up with TRBD2. Judging by the DNA end, TRBJ2-7 fits better; the J call may be wrong. Germline V lookup: CDR1 SQVTM, CDR2 ANQGSEA. CDR3 length: 12 residues. CDR3 in amino acids: CSDTSGNNEQYF. The CDR3 bases are TGCAGCGATACTAGCGGTAACAATGAGCAGTACTTC.

The sample holds many counts of this clonotype. The chain couples TRBV6-1 to TRBJ2-5; maybe TRBD2 (6 bases). Trimming shortened V by 5 bases and J by 9 bases, and 10 bases separated the two germline ends. Germline assignment: CDR1 MNHNS and CDR2 SASEGT. The CDR3 has 11 amino acids. The CDR3 region is CASSFGEAQYF. As DNA, the CDR3 is TGTGCCAGCAGTTTTGGGGAGGCCCAGTACTTC.

The chain links TRBV6-5 to TRBJ1-1; 11 nucleotides match TRBD1. This CDR3 has 17 residues. Germline trimming cut 2 bases from V and 4 bases from J; bases unmatched to any gene: 9. CDR1 is MNHEY and CDR2 is SVGAGI in the germline V gene. CDR3 residues: CASSYTRDRGESTEAFF. The CDR3 DNA reads TGTGCCAGCAGTTACACCCGGGACAGGGGGGAGAGCACTGAAGCTTTCTTT.